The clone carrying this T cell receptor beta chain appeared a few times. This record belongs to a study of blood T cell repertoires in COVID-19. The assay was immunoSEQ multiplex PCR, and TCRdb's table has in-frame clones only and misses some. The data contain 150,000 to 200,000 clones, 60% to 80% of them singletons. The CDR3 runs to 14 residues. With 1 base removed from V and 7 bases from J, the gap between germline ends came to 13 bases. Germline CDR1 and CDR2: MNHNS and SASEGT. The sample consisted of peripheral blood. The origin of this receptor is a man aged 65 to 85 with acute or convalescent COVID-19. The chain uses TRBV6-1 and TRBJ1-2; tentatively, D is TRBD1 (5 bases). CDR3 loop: CASSEEAGFGGYTF. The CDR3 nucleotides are TGTGCCAGCAGTGAAGAGGCAGGGTTTGGTGGCTACACCTTC.